These 29 T cell receptor beta chains originate from one sample sequenced in a study of T-cell memory formation after mild COVID-19. TCRdb fed the 5' RACE reads into MiXCR, producing one record per CDR3 protein. The data show 110,000 or so distinct CDR3 sequences, with 15% to 20% seen just once and roughly 5.5% held by the top ten. Material for sequencing was PBMCs or a T cell subset sorted from them (not recorded which). The receptors were sampled from a man younger than 35 who had mild COVID-19 (a few samples of this study predate the infection). Cell type and time point are not known.

This clonotype was seen more than once but under ten times. The rearrangement uses TRBV6-6 and TRBJ2-7; possibly TRBD1 for D (6 bases). This CDR3 region has 13 residues. Deletions cut 7 bases from V and 1 base from J, with 11 bases between. From germline, CDR1 is MNHNY and CDR2 SVGAGI (reference sequence). The CDR3 DNA sequence: TGTGCCAGCACCGACAGGAATTCCTACGAGCAGTACTTC. This encodes CASTDRNSYEQYF.

The V call is TRBV6-2 or TRBV6-3, the J call TRBJ2-1; TRBD1 might be the D (8 bases). Looked up from germline, CDR1 is MNHEY and CDR2 is SVGEGT. The V and J ends lost 8 bases and 7 bases respectively, with 21 bases between them. The CDR3 extends over 15 amino acids. The CDR3 region is CASLKPDRGGNEQFF. In DNA, the CDR3 is TGTGCCAGCCTGAAACCAGACAGGGGAGGGAATGAGCAGTTCTTC.

This clonotype was counted at least ten times. This chain uses TRBV7-8 with TRBJ2-7, with a weak D call TRBD2 (6 bases). Deletions cut 4 bases from V and 2 bases from J, with 15 bases between. CDR1 SGHVS and CDR2 FQNEAQ come from the germline V gene. CDR3 size: 15 residues. The CDR3 loop reads CASSSPMWGAYEQYV. CDR3 nucleotides: TGTGCCAGCAGCTCCCCGATGTGGGGGGCCTACGAGCAGTACGTC.

V gene TRBV29-1 combines with J gene TRBJ1-1; 8 bases are shared with TRBD1. Germline trimming cut 7 bases from V and 3 bases from J; bases unmatched to any gene: 7. CDR3 length: 13 amino acids. CDR1 and CDR2 from the germline V gene are SQVTM and ANQGSEA. CDR3 nucleotides: TGCAGCGCTACAGGGGGTATGTACACTGAAGCTTTCTTT. Translation gives CSATGGMYTEAFF.

This clonotype was detected ten times or more. This chain links TRBV5-5 with TRBJ2-6; D not certain. V lost 0 bases to trimming and J lost 4 bases, with 14 bases between them. The germline CDR1 and CDR2 sequences are SGHKS and YYEKEE (reference sequence). The CDR3 consists of 17 residues. The CDR3 DNA reads TGTGCCAGCAGCTTGGTCGGTTCCCTACACGGGGCCAACGTCCTGACTTTC. Its protein is CASSLVGSLHGANVLTF.

In this sample, this clonotype turned up a few times. The chain links TRBV10-3 to TRBJ2-5, with a tentative D call TRBD2 (5 bases). CDR1 ENHRY and CDR2 SYGVKD come from the germline V gene. V was clipped by 9 bases and J by 3 bases, with 8 bases between them. This CDR3 region has 11 residues. In DNA form, the CDR3 reads TGTGCCATGAGGGCCAAAGAGACCCAGTACTTC. Its translation is CAMRAKETQYF.

This clonotype was seen more than once but under ten times. CDR3 in amino acids: CASRSGTSNIQYF. The CDR3 DNA reads as TGCGCCAGCAGGTCCGGGACTAGCAACATTCAGTACTTC. The chain employs TRBV5-1 and TRBJ2-4; 9 nucleotides align to TRBD2. Germline V CDR1 and CDR2: SGHRS, YFSETQ. This CDR3 region has 13 residues. With V trimmed by 5 bases and J by 7 bases, 4 bases remained unmatched.

This clonotype was seen only a few times. This rearrangement joins TRBV27 to TRBJ1-1, with D perhaps TRBD1 (5 bases). Germline values: CDR1 MNHEY, CDR2 SMNVEV (reference sequence). V dropped 5 bases and J dropped 3 bases, with 10 bases sitting between them. The CDR3 runs to 13 residues. As DNA, the CDR3 is TGTGCCAGCAGTGGGGCGGGGGACACTGAAGCTTTCTTT. Amino acid sequence: CASSGAGDTEAFF.

The chain links TRBV7-9 to TRBJ2-5; tentatively, D is TRBD2 (5 bases). The CDR3 consists of 11 residues. Germline values: CDR1 SEHNR, CDR2 FQNEAQ (reference sequence). V was pared by 11 bases and J by 1 base, with 8 bases between. The CDR3 bases are TGTGCCTCTGAGGGCCAAGAGACCCAGTACTTC. Encoded protein: CASEGQETQYF.

This chain joins TRBV9 and TRBJ1-2, with TRBD1 matching 8 bases. This CDR3 is 12 amino acids long. The germline V gene has CDR1 SGDLS and CDR2 YYNGEE. V shed 3 bases, J shed 8 bases, and the junction held 3 bases outside the gene matches. The CDR3 DNA reads TGTGCCAGCAGCGCGACAGGGGTCGGCTACACCTTC. Protein product: CASSATGVGYTF.

The chain uses TRBV10-3 and TRBJ1-3; D is undetermined. The V end lost 3 bases, the J end lost 4 bases, and 13 bases lay between the germline ends. Germline lookup yields CDR1 ENHRY and CDR2 SYGVKD. The CDR3 loop spans 15 amino acids. As DNA, the CDR3 is TGTGCCATCAGTGATGGGTCCCCCCTGGGAAACACCATATATTTT. Its translation is CAISDGSPLGNTIYF.

The J gene is TRBJ2-3, the V gene TRBV7-2, with D maybe TRBD2 (6 bases). V was shortened by 3 bases and J by 3 bases, with 13 bases between the two germline ends. Germline CDR1 is SGHTA and CDR2 is FQGNSA. The CDR3 contains 15 residues. The chain's CDR3 is CASSLGLYGTDTQYF. CDR3 DNA sequence: TGTGCCAGCAGCTTGGGACTGTATGGAACAGATACGCAGTATTTT.

This clonotype was detected only a few times. The chain combines TRBV6-1 with TRBJ1-2, with D possibly TRBD1 on 6 matching bases. The CDR3 is made up of 15 amino acids. Germline values: CDR1 MNHNS, CDR2 SASEGT. V lost 1 base to trimming and J lost 6 bases, with 15 bases between them. The CDR3 nucleotides are TGTGCCAGCAGTGAAGGCAGGGGCGGTCTGAATGGCTACACCTTC. This codes for CASSEGRGGLNGYTF.

This clonotype has a handful of counts. The chain recombines TRBV6-1 with TRBJ2-3; TRBD1 agrees at 10 bases. Germline values: CDR1 MNHNS, CDR2 SASEGT. The CDR3 is 15 residues long. The junction had 5 bases not matched to a gene; V was cut back by 5 bases and J by 3 bases. CDR3 nucleotide sequence: TGTGCCAGCAGTAGACAGGGGGCGCTGACAGATACGCAGTATTTT. Its translation: CASSRQGALTDTQYF.

This chain joins TRBV5-1 and TRBJ1-1, with 9 bases that match TRBD1. V dropped 4 bases and J dropped 5; count of bases not matched to a gene: 3. Germline V gene lookup returns CDR1 SGHRS and CDR2 YFSETQ. The CDR3 has 13 amino acids. The CDR3 loop is CASSRDRETEAFF. In DNA, the CDR3 is TGCGCCAGCAGCCGGGACAGGGAGACTGAAGCTTTCTTT.

This chain connects TRBV19 to TRBJ2-7; D is ambiguous. From germline, CDR1 is LNHDA and CDR2 SQIVND (reference sequence). This CDR3 spans 14 amino acids. The germline V and J ends were trimmed by 5 bases and 2 bases, with 13 bases remaining between them. CDR3 coding DNA: TGTGCCAGTAGTGCGACGGTTACTACCTACGAGCAGTACGTC. Its protein product is CASSATVTTYEQYV.

This clonotype was picked up a small number of times. The gene calls are TRBV20-1 and TRBJ2-7, with no clear D. Germline V CDR1 and CDR2: DFQATT, SNEGSKA (reference sequence). The CDR3 sequence is 13 residues long. The V gene lost 0 bases and the J gene lost 0 bases, with 6 bases spanning the gap. As DNA, the CDR3 is TGCAGTGCTAGAGACGGCTCCTCCTACGAGCAGTACTTC. It specifies CSARDGSSYEQYF.

This clonotype showed up just a few times. In nucleotides, the CDR3 is TGTGCCAGCAGCTCCAGGGGGGGCGGGTCACCCCTCCACTTT. Translated, it gives CASSSRGGGSPLHF. J is TRBJ1-6 and V is TRBV13, with 7 bases lining up with TRBD1. Trimming took 4 bases from V and 10 from J; bases not matched to a gene: 7. CDR3 length: 14 residues. Germline CDR1 PRHDT, CDR2 FYEKMQ (reference sequence).

This clonotype has just a few counts. J is TRBJ2-3 and V is TRBV7-2; D is uncertain. With 2 bases removed from V and 3 bases from J, the gap between germline ends came to 6 bases. CDR1 SGHTA and CDR2 FQGNSA come from the germline V gene. The CDR3 covers 13 residues. The CDR3 nucleotides read TGTGCCAGCAGCTTATCCTATACAGATACGCAGTATTTT. This translates into CASSLSYTDTQYF.

This clonotype was recorded at least ten times. This sequence joins TRBV5-1 and TRBJ2-3; tentatively, D is TRBD1 (5 bases). The CDR3 totals 14 residues. Trimming removed 1 base from V and 3 bases from J, with 9 bases in between. CDR1 SGHRS and CDR2 YFSETQ come from the germline V gene. The DNA for the CDR3 is TGCGCCAGCAGCTTGAATCCAGGGACAGATACGCAGTATTTT. This sequence encodes CASSLNPGTDTQYF.

By share of the sample, this clonotype is medium-sized. The J gene is TRBJ2-5, the V gene TRBV10-3; D ambiguous. The V and J ends lost 0 bases and 2 bases respectively, with 7 bases between them. The CDR3 spans 14 residues. Germline-derived CDR1 and CDR2 are ENHRY and SYGVKD. In nucleotides, the CDR3 is TGTGCCATCAGTGAGTCGCGGACGCAAGAGACCCAGTACTTC. This translates into CAISESRTQETQYF.

The chain combines TRBV6-2 or TRBV6-3 with TRBJ1-6; D gene uncertain. This CDR3 spans 13 amino acids. The ends were cut back, 5 bases at V and 8 bases at J, with 10 bases in the middle. Germline V gene lookup returns CDR1 MNHEY and CDR2 SVGEGT. The CDR3 spells CASSTEEDSPLHF. The CDR3, as DNA: TGTGCCAGCAGTACGGAGGAGGATTCACCCCTCCACTTT.

This clonotype appeared once. The chain is built from TRBV5-1 and TRBJ1-2; TRBD1 aligns across 7 bases. The CDR3 is 16 residues long. V dropped 0 bases and J dropped 2; count of bases not matched to a gene: 7. Germline V gene data show CDR1 as SGHRS and CDR2 as YFSETQ. The CDR3 nucleotides are TGCGCCAGCAGCTTGGGACAGGGAATGGTAAACTATGGCTACACCTTC. Its translation: CASSLGQGMVNYGYTF.

This clonotype was recorded a few times. V usage is TRBV10-1 and J usage is TRBJ2-3; 9 nucleotides agree with TRBD1. Germline assignment: CDR1 WNHNN and CDR2 SYGVQD (reference sequence). With 3 bases clipped from V and 3 bases from J, the junction kept 4 bases outside the gene matches. This CDR3 contains 15 residues. In DNA, the CDR3 is TGCGCCAGCAGTGAAGGGGACAGGGTGACAGATACGCAGTATTTT. The encoded protein is CASSEGDRVTDTQYF.

The chain is built from TRBV7-2 and TRBJ2-5; D is possibly TRBD1 or TRBD2 (7 bases each). In germline, CDR1 is SGHTA, CDR2 FQGNSA. With 1 base removed from V and 5 bases from J, the gap between germline ends came to 11 bases. CDR3 size: 14 residues. CDR3 DNA sequence: TGTGCCAGCAGCTTAGTCAGGGGGGGGGAGACCCAGTACTTC. This codes for CASSLVRGGETQYF. Using reference TRBV7-2 and TRBJ2-5 for the parts outside the CDR3, the full variable domain is GAGVSQSPSNKVTEKGKDVELRCDPISGHTALYWYRQSLGQGLEFLIYFQGNSAPDKSGLPSDRFSAERTGGSVSTLTIQRTQQEDSAVYLCASSLVRGGETQYFGPGTRLLVL.

The V gene is TRBV2, the J gene TRBJ2-4, with D uncertain. Germline CDR1 SNHLY, CDR2 FYNNEI. The CDR3 contains 13 residues. V lost 2 bases and J lost 6, with 8 bases in between. The CDR3 protein is CASSENQLNIQYF. The CDR3, as DNA: TGTGCCAGCAGTGAAAACCAATTAAACATTCAGTACTTC.

The gene calls are TRBV20-1 and TRBJ2-3; 10 positions agree with TRBD2. The CDR3 spans 15 residues. Losses at the gene ends were 3 bases for V and 6 bases for J; bases not matched to a gene: 9. Looked up from germline, CDR1 is DFQATT and CDR2 is SNEGSKA (reference sequence). The DNA for the CDR3 is TGCAGTGCTAGTCGTGCTAGCGGGGGTAGCGATACGCAGTATTTT. It is translated as CSASRASGGSDTQYF.

This clonotype has more than one count but fewer than ten. The chain is built from TRBV6-1 and TRBJ2-7, with D perhaps matching TRBD2 (6 bases). The germline V gene has CDR1 MNHNS and CDR2 SASEGT. The V end lost 6 bases, the J end lost 0 bases, and 12 bases lay between the germline ends. The length of the CDR3 is 14 residues. The CDR3: CASRRGLSSYEQYF. As DNA, the CDR3 is TGTGCCAGCAGGAGGGGACTGAGCTCCTACGAGCAGTACTTC.

This clonotype was observed a few times. CDR3 sequence: CASSLEDEQFF. CDR3 in DNA: TGCGCCAGCAGCTTGGAGGATGAGCAGTTCTTC. The rearrangement joins TRBV5-1 to TRBJ2-1; no definite D call. The germline V gene encodes CDR1 SGHRS and CDR2 YFSETQ. V dropped 0 bases and J dropped 8 bases, with 3 bases sitting between them. The CDR3 loop spans 11 amino acids.